Following are 27 T cell receptor beta chains from one sample sequenced in a study of blood T cells in healthy people across ages. Through a sample-barcoded 5' primer and a J-beta primer mix, a second PCR was run for 7 to 11 cycles. Each CDR3 protein gets one entry after TCRdb re-called the 5' RACE reads with MiXCR. This table holds 450,000 to 600,000 distinct CDR3 sequences, about 27% found once. These data also formed part of another study, on T cells of mothers and their children.

Material: blood. The receptors were gathered from a boy younger than 10 in good health.

Only one count was recorded for this clonotype. The V call is TRBV20-1, the J call TRBJ2-1, with a tentative D call TRBD2 (6 bases). V gave up 5 bases and J gave up 5 bases, with 16 bases separating them. The CDR3 covers 14 residues. The germline V gene encodes CDR1 DFQATT and CDR2 SNEGSKA (reference sequence). This CDR3 reads CSAHKGVADNEQFF. CDR3 nucleotides: TGCAGTGCTCACAAGGGAGTAGCGGACAATGAGCAGTTCTTC.

The sample holds a few counts of this clonotype. The V and J genes are TRBV14 and TRBJ2-7, with 9 bases identical to TRBD1. J lost 3 bases, V lost 5 bases, and 5 bases had no gene match. This CDR3 is built from 14 residues. Germline CDR1 and CDR2: SGHDN and FVKESK. The CDR3, as DNA: TGTGCCAGCAGCGTCCGGGACAGGGTCTACGAGCAGTACTTC. Amino acid sequence: CASSVRDRVYEQYF.

This clonotype has more than one count but fewer than ten. This chain connects TRBV2 to TRBJ2-7, with 12 bases identical to TRBD2. This CDR3 contains 19 residues. Germline V gene lookup returns CDR1 SNHLY and CDR2 FYNNEI. J lost 2 bases, V lost 5 bases, and 16 bases had no gene match. The CDR3 nucleotides read TGTGCCAGCAGTCCCGACACGTCAACTAGCGGGGGGCCCACCTACGAGCAGTACTTC. Translation: CASSPDTSTSGGPTYEQYF.

The chain couples TRBV5-1 to TRBJ2-5; D not certain. Germline V gene sequence: CDR1 SGHRS, CDR2 YFSETQ. This CDR3 comprises 16 residues. The V end lost 0 bases, the J end lost 5 bases, and 17 bases lay between the germline ends. The CDR3 bases are TGCGCCAGCAGCTTGGGTCAAGGCATCCTAGGTGAGACCCAGTACTTC. This encodes CASSLGQGILGETQYF. Full variable domain (remainder filled in from reference TRBV5-1 and TRBJ2-5): KAGVTQTPRYLIKTRGQQVTLSCSPISGHRSVSWYQQTPGQGLQFLFEYFSETQRNKGNFPGRFSGRQFSNSRSEMNVSTLELGDSALYLCASSLGQGILGETQYFGPGTRLLVL.

V and J are TRBV7-2 and TRBJ2-2; 7 bases line up with TRBD1. V lost 2 bases to trimming and J lost 2 bases; unmatched junction nucleotides: 5. CDR3 length: 16 residues. Germline V gives CDR1 SGHTA, CDR2 FQGNSA. The CDR3 DNA sequence: TGTGCCAGCAGCTTAAACCGACAGGGTAACACCGGGGAGCTGTTTTTT. This codes for CASSLNRQGNTGELFF.

This clonotype occurred a few times. This rearrangement joins TRBV20-1 to TRBJ1-2, with D possibly TRBD1 on 5 matching bases. The CDR3 is 13 residues long. Germline V gene sequence: CDR1 DFQATT, CDR2 SNEGSKA (reference sequence). V was trimmed by 3 bases and J by 4 bases, leaving 12 bases between them. This chain's CDR3 is CSARLTGVYGYTF. In DNA, the CDR3 is TGCAGTGCTAGGTTAACAGGAGTCTATGGCTACACCTTC.

This clonotype was counted between two and nine times. V is TRBV18 and J is TRBJ1-2; D not resolved. V was cut by 4 bases and J by 8 bases, with 20 bases left in between. The CDR3 runs to 15 residues. In germline, CDR1 is KGHSH, CDR2 LQKENI. CDR3 sequence reads: CASSRPPAATVGYTF. In DNA form, the CDR3 reads TGTGCCAGCTCACGCCCCCCGGCAGCCACCGTGGGCTACACCTTC.

The sample holds a few counts of this clonotype. V and J are TRBV7-9 and TRBJ1-4; D unclear. This CDR3 contains 16 residues. The V end was cut by 6 bases, the J end by 4 bases, with 18 bases between. From germline, CDR1 is SEHNR and CDR2 FQNEAQ (reference sequence). CDR3 in amino acids: CASSRLGGSLNEKLFF. In DNA form, the CDR3 reads TGTGCCAGCAGTCGCCTCGGCGGCAGCCTTAATGAAAAACTGTTTTTT. The variable domain in full, with the rest retrieved from reference TRBV7-9 and TRBJ1-4, is DTGVSQNPRHKITKRGQNVTFRCDPISEHNRLYWYRQTLGQGPEFLTYFQNEAQLEKSRLLSDRFSAERPKGSFSTLEIQRTEQGDSAMYLCASSRLGGSLNEKLFFGSGTQLSVL.

V gene TRBV12-3 or TRBV12-4 combines with J gene TRBJ2-3; TRBD1 aligns across 7 bases. The V segment lost 5 bases and the J segment 0 bases; nucleotides outside the gene matches: 5. The length of the CDR3 is 15 residues. Written as DNA, the CDR3 is TGTGCCAGCAGTCAGCAACAGGGGAGCACAGATACGCAGTATTTT. Its protein is CASSQQQGSTDTQYF.

This clonotype has just a few counts. The V and J genes are TRBV5-1 and TRBJ2-7; no reliable D call. This CDR3 region has 13 residues. V was pared by 1 base and J by 4 bases, with 9 bases between. The germline CDR1 and CDR2 sequences are SGHRS and YFSETQ. DNA for the CDR3: TGCGCCAGCAGCTTGAAGGACGGGTACGAGCAGTACTTC. Its translation: CASSLKDGYEQYF.

In this sample, this clonotype turned up a few times. V is TRBV10-3 and J is TRBJ2-5, with 7 nucleotides matching TRBD2. Germline assignment: CDR1 ENHRY and CDR2 SYGVKD. The CDR3 consists of 14 residues. With 7 bases clipped from V and 5 bases from J, the junction kept 10 bases outside the gene matches. Written as DNA, the CDR3 is TGTGCCATCACTAAGACTAGCCGTGGGGAGACCCAGTACTTC. This gives the protein CAITKTSRGETQYF.

This clonotype appeared a few times. J is TRBJ2-7 and V is TRBV18, with 9 bases that match TRBD1. CDR3 length: 15 residues. The V segment lost 3 bases and the J segment 3 bases; nucleotides outside the gene matches: 6. In germline, CDR1 is KGHSH, CDR2 LQKENI. CDR3 region: CASSPVTGGGYEQYF. As DNA, the CDR3 is TGTGCCAGCTCACCCGTGACAGGGGGTGGCTACGAGCAGTACTTC.

This clonotype was counted between two and nine times. The V and J genes are TRBV7-6 and TRBJ2-5; 7 bases fit TRBD2. The DNA matches TRBJ2-7 better at its end, which makes the J call doubtful. Looked up from germline, CDR1 is SGHVS and CDR2 is FNYEAQ. CDR3 size: 15 residues. The CDR3 DNA reads as TGTGCCAGCAGCTTAGGGGGAGGGGCAGCCTACGAGCAGTACTTC. Translating gives CASSLGGGAAYEQYF.

This clonotype was detected only a few times. The chain recombines TRBV3-1 with TRBJ1-2, with TRBD1 as a possible D gene (6 bases). Germline assignment: CDR1 LGHDT and CDR2 YNNKEL (reference sequence). The CDR3 covers 15 residues. The germline V and J ends were trimmed by 1 base and 4 bases, with 13 bases remaining between them. CDR3 DNA sequence: TGTGCCAGCAGCCAAGGCGAGGGGGAAGGCTATGGCTACACCTTC. This sequence encodes CASSQGEGEGYGYTF. Using reference TRBV3-1 and TRBJ1-2 for the parts outside the CDR3, the full variable domain is DTAVSQTPKYLVTQMGNDKSIKCEQNLGHDTMYWYKQDSKKFLKIMFSYNNKELIINETVPNRFSPKSPDKAHLNLHINSLELGDSAVYFCASSQGEGEGYGYTFGSGTRLTVV.

This clonotype was found a few times. Here the CDR3 DNA reads TGTGCCAGCAGTCCCCGGACAGGACCCGGGGAGCTGTTTTTT. This translates into CASSPRTGPGELFF. This chain connects TRBV28 to TRBJ2-2; 7 bases are a match to TRBD1. The CDR3 loop spans 14 amino acids. Per germline, CDR1 MDHEN and CDR2 SYDVKM. V dropped 5 bases and J dropped 6; count of bases not matched to a gene: 6.

The chain joins TRBV5-6 to TRBJ1-5, with 8 bases that match TRBD1. The V gene's germline CDR1 is SGHDT and CDR2 YYEEEE. Germline trimming cut 0 bases from V and 1 base from J; bases unmatched to any gene: 15. There are 20 residues in the CDR3. The CDR3 DNA is TGTGCCAGCAGCTTGGGACAGGGGAGGATTAATGACGGGAGCAATCAGCCCCAGCATTTT. It codes for CASSLGQGRINDGSNQPQHF.

This chain links TRBV7-3 with TRBJ2-3; 7 bases fit TRBD2. The CDR3 contains 14 residues. The germline CDR1 and CDR2 sequences are SGHTA and FQGTGA. Trimming removed 5 bases from V and 4 bases from J; junction bases left unmatched: 6. This CDR3 reads CASSPVGRADTQYF. For the CDR3, the DNA is TGTGCCAGCAGCCCGGTGGGGAGGGCAGATACGCAGTATTTT. Complete variable domain (other parts from reference TRBV7-3 and TRBJ2-3): GAGVSQTPSNKVTEKGKYVELRCDPISGHTALYWYRQSLGQGPEFLIYFQGTGAADDSGLPNDRFFAVRPEGSVSTLKIQRTERGDSAVYLCASSPVGRADTQYFGPGTRLTVL.

The chain employs TRBV7-8 and TRBJ2-1, with 9 bases lining up with TRBD2. The CDR3 is 16 residues long. V lost 1 base to trimming and J lost 6 bases; unmatched junction nucleotides: 7. CDR1 SGHVS and CDR2 FQNEAQ come from the germline V gene. The CDR3 nucleotides are TGTGCCAGCAGCTTAGTCGGGCGGGAGGGCCTCAATGAGCAGTTCTTC. This translates into CASSLVGREGLNEQFF.

The chain employs TRBV20-1 and TRBJ2-5; D possibly matches TRBD1 or TRBD2 (5 bases each). With the DNA end fitting TRBJ2-7 better, the J assignment may be wrong. In germline, CDR1 is DFQATT, CDR2 SNEGSKA (reference sequence). The CDR3 has 14 amino acids. The CDR3 DNA follows: TGCAGTGCTAAGCTCCGGGACGCAGCCTACGAGCAGTACTTC. Encoded protein: CSAKLRDAAYEQYF.

This clonotype was found a few times. The chain carries TRBV5-1 and TRBJ2-7; D uncertain. The DNA end is more similar to TRBJ2-1, so the J call may be wrong. Germline V gene lookup returns CDR1 SGHRS and CDR2 YFSETQ. The CDR3 runs to 14 residues. The CDR3 DNA sequence: TGCGCCAGCAGCTTAACTTTCTCCTACAATGAGCAGTTCTTC. It is translated as CASSLTFSYNEQFF.

This clonotype showed up just a few times. This sequence joins TRBV20-1 and TRBJ2-3; perhaps TRBD2 as D (6 bases). Germline V gives CDR1 DFQATT, CDR2 SNEGSKA (reference sequence). The CDR3 is 14 amino acids. The V end lost 5 bases, the J end lost 2 bases, and 14 bases lay between the germline ends. CDR3 nucleotide sequence: TGCAGTGCTGGTGGGACTCCTCTCACAGATACGCAGTATTTT. It translates to CSAGGTPLTDTQYF.

This chain joins TRBV10-3 and TRBJ2-1, with 10 bases aligning to TRBD2. V trimming: 3 bases; J trimming: 4 bases; junction bases outside the gene matches: 6. The length of the CDR3 is 16 residues. Germline V CDR1 and CDR2: ENHRY, SYGVKD. The DNA for the CDR3 is TGTGCCATCAGTGATCGTGGGACTAGCGAGTACAATGAGCAGTTCTTC. It codes for CAISDRGTSEYNEQFF.

The V and J genes are TRBV6-2 or TRBV6-3 and TRBJ2-6, with a possible D match to TRBD1 (6 bases). Germline values: CDR1 MNHEY, CDR2 SVGEGT. The CDR3 is 13 amino acids. The ends were cut back, 11 bases at V and 2 bases at J, with 10 bases in the middle. The CDR3 sequence is CAARGTGANVLTF. In DNA form, the CDR3 reads TGTGCCGCCAGGGGAACTGGGGCCAACGTCCTGACTTTC.

Only a few counts were recorded for this clonotype. The V gene is TRBV6-5, the J gene TRBJ1-2; D might be TRBD1 (5 bases). The germline gives CDR1 MNHEY, CDR2 SVGAGI. V gave up 2 bases and J gave up 2 bases, with 6 bases separating them. The length of the CDR3 is 13 residues. CDR3 DNA sequence: TGTGCCAGCAGTTACGGGGGGAACTATGGCTACACCTTC. It is translated as CASSYGGNYGYTF.

The rearrangement links TRBV6-6 to TRBJ1-2; D is perhaps TRBD1 (5 bases). The germline gives CDR1 MNHNY, CDR2 SVGAGI (reference sequence). V lost 2 bases to trimming and J lost 7 bases, with 11 bases between them. The CDR3 consists of 13 residues. The CDR3 loop reads CASSYETVRGYTF. The CDR3 DNA reads TGTGCCAGCAGTTACGAGACAGTCCGTGGCTACACCTTC.

J is TRBJ2-7 and V is TRBV4-2; 14 bases map to TRBD2. With V trimmed by 2 bases and J by 5 bases, 5 bases remained unmatched. Germline CDR1 is LGHNA and CDR2 is YNFKEQ. CDR3 length: 16 amino acids. CDR3 bases: TGTGCCAGCAGCCAAACGGGGACTAGCGGGAGCGACGAGCAGTACTTC. This translates into CASSQTGTSGSDEQYF.

The V call is TRBV30, the J call TRBJ2-7; the match to TRBD2 covers 8 bases. Germline CDR1 and CDR2: GTSNPN and SVGIG (reference sequence). The CDR3 contains 15 residues. Unmatched junction bases numbered 4, after V lost 0 bases and J lost 0 bases. CDR3 nucleotide sequence: TGTGCCTGGAGTGTAGGGCTAGCGGGCTCCTACGAGCAGTACTTC. Amino acid sequence: CAWSVGLAGSYEQYF. Based on the CDR3 plus reference TRBV30 and TRBJ2-7, the full variable domain is SQTIHQWPATLVQPVGSPLSLECTVEGTSNPNLYWYRQAAGRGLQLLFYSVGIGQISSEVPQNLSASRPQDRQFILSSKKLLLSDSGFYLCAWSVGLAGSYEQYFGPGTRLTVT.